The 23 T cell receptor beta chains below all came from one sample that was sequenced in a study of T-cell reconstitution after alpha-beta-depleted transplantation in children. Library preparation (for TCRbeta) was performed with unique molecular identifiers. TCRdb passed the PCR reads through MiXCR, listing each CDR3 protein once. The sample records 490,000 or so distinct CDR3 sequences, under 12% being singletons. This sample comprised PBMCs, obtained before TCRalphabeta/CD19-depleted stem cell transplant. These receptors came from a child younger than 10 with inherited bone marrow failure, due to receive a stem cell transplant.

In its sample, this clonotype was seen many times. The chain employs TRBV4-3 and TRBJ2-3; D is possibly TRBD2 (6 bases). The CDR3 consists of 17 residues. The germline CDR1 and CDR2 sequences are LGHNA and YSLEER. V lost 0 bases and J lost 2, with 15 bases in between. The CDR3 sequence is CASSQEATWRATDTQYF. In DNA, the CDR3 is TGCGCCAGCAGCCAAGAAGCTACGTGGAGGGCCACAGATACGCAGTATTTT.

This clonotype showed up many times. The rearrangement links TRBV20-1 to TRBJ1-1, with no clear D. The CDR3 is 14 residues long. CDR1 and CDR2 (germline): DFQATT, SNEGSKA (reference sequence). The V end was cut by 6 bases, the J end by 0 bases, with 14 bases between. The CDR3 here is CSAPQATMNTEAFF. The CDR3 region has the DNA TGCAGTGCGCCTCAAGCAACCATGAACACTGAAGCTTTCTTT.

This clonotype came up many times. The genes are TRBV7-2 and TRBJ1-4; D gene uncertain. CDR3 length: 13 amino acids. Germline CDR1 reads SGHTA; CDR2 reads FQGNSA. The V gene lost 5 bases and the J gene lost 11 bases, with 15 bases spanning the gap. CDR3 nucleotide sequence: TGTGCCAGCAGCCCTCTGGGATTGGGGAAACTGTTTTTT. Translating gives CASSPLGLGKLFF.

This clonotype was seen many times. V usage is TRBV12-3 or TRBV12-4 and J usage is TRBJ2-3, with TRBD2 identical over 10 bases. V lost 3 bases to trimming and J lost 3 bases; unmatched junction nucleotides: 6. The CDR3 runs 16 residues. Here the CDR3 reads CASSFQREGVTDTQYF. As DNA, the CDR3 is TGTGCCAGCAGTTTCCAGCGGGAGGGAGTAACAGATACGCAGTATTTT.

A few counts support this clonotype. The chain uses TRBV9 and TRBJ1-5, with D perhaps TRBD1 (5 bases). V lost 0 bases, J lost 7 bases, and 14 bases lay in between. CDR3 length equals 15 residues. The germline V gene encodes CDR1 SGDLS and CDR2 YYNGEE. The CDR3 loop reads CASSVGGVRGQPQHF. In nucleotides, the CDR3 is TGTGCCAGCAGCGTAGGAGGGGTGAGAGGGCAGCCCCAGCATTTT.

V gene TRBV21-1 combines with J gene TRBJ1-1. TRBV21-1 is tagged as a pseudogene. This CDR3 contains 15 residues. The CDR3 protein is CASSPRPAGDTEAFF. Here the CDR3 DNA reads TGTGCCAGCAGCCCCCGACCAGCGGGGGACACTGAAGCTTTCTTT.

This clonotype has a count of ten or more. The chain recombines TRBV20-1 with TRBJ1-2; D is undetermined. V was shortened by 6 bases and J by 4 bases, with 12 bases between the two germline ends. CDR1 and CDR2 from the germline V gene are DFQATT and SNEGSKA (reference sequence). The CDR3 totals 12 residues. CDR3: CSAQGPRYGYTF. CDR3 DNA sequence: TGCAGTGCCCAAGGACCGCGCTATGGCTACACCTTC.

This clonotype turned up a few times. This chain connects TRBV3-1 to TRBJ2-3, with no clear D. This CDR3 has 13 residues. V was pared by 2 bases and J by 3 bases, with 6 bases between. Germline CDR1 LGHDT, CDR2 YNNKEL (reference sequence). CDR3 DNA: TGTGCCAGCAGCCAAAAGCGTACAGATACGCAGTATTTT. Its protein product is CASSQKRTDTQYF.

This clonotype has a count of ten or more. The chain combines TRBV10-3 with TRBJ2-7; D is unclear. The germline CDR1 and CDR2 sequences are ENHRY and SYGVKD. V was cut by 2 bases and J by 0 bases, with 8 bases left in between. This CDR3 spans 14 amino acids. The DNA of the CDR3 is TGTGCCATCAGTGAGGCCTTGAGCTCCTACGAGCAGTACTTC. Amino acid sequence: CAISEALSSYEQYF.

V gene TRBV4-1 combines with J gene TRBJ2-5; 7 bases line up with TRBD1. The CDR3 covers 15 residues. Germline CDR1 and CDR2: MGHRA and YSYEKL. Losses at the gene ends were 2 bases for V and 5 bases for J; bases not matched to a gene: 8. CDR3 residues: CASSQLQQGRETQYF. Written as DNA, the CDR3 is TGCGCCAGCAGCCAACTCCAACAGGGGCGGGAGACCCAGTACTTC.

This clonotype was detected ten times or more. This chain links TRBV11-2 with TRBJ2-3; D not resolved. The CDR3 is 14 residues long. Deletions cut 4 bases from V and 3 bases from J, with 11 bases between. Germline CDR1 reads SGHAT; CDR2 reads FQNNGV. CDR3: CASSSTWDTDTQYF. CDR3 coding DNA: TGTGCCAGCAGCTCGACTTGGGATACAGATACGCAGTATTTT.

This clonotype was detected many times. The chain uses TRBV25-1 and TRBJ1-1; 7 nucleotides match TRBD1. CDR3 size: 14 residues. V lost 2 bases, J lost 5 bases, and 5 bases stayed unmatched. Germline loops: CDR1 MGHDK, CDR2 SYGVNS. CDR3 in amino acids: CASSEGSRGTEAFF. DNA of the CDR3: TGTGCCAGCAGTGAAGGCAGCAGGGGGACTGAAGCTTTCTTT.

The genes are TRBV24-1 and TRBJ2-7, with TRBD2 identical over 10 bases. This CDR3 region has 20 residues. V was clipped by 1 base and J by 1 base; unmatched bases: 15. Looked up from germline, CDR1 is KGHDR and CDR2 is SFDVKD. The CDR3 here is CATSDLSEREGPRRSYEQYF. The CDR3 coding sequence is TGTGCCACCAGTGATTTATCTGAGCGGGAGGGCCCAAGGCGGTCCTACGAGCAGTACTTC.

This clonotype was counted at least ten times. The chain recombines TRBV12-3 or TRBV12-4 with TRBJ1-5; no clear D gene. The germline V and J ends were trimmed by 3 bases and 6 bases, with 6 bases remaining between them. The CDR3 totals 12 residues. The CDR3 protein is CASSFFVQPQHF. The CDR3 DNA is TGTGCCAGCAGTTTTTTCGTTCAGCCCCAGCATTTT.

This clonotype was detected ten times or more. The gene calls are TRBV12-3 or TRBV12-4 and TRBJ1-4; 8 nucleotides agree with TRBD1. V was pared by 5 bases and J by 2 bases, with 4 bases of the junction left unmatched. The CDR3 loop spans 15 amino acids. The CDR3 protein is CASSPHRGTNEKLFF. CDR3 sequence (DNA): TGTGCCAGCAGTCCCCACAGGGGGACTAATGAAAAACTGTTTTTT.

This clonotype showed up many times. CDR3 loop: CASSRLVGQPINGYTF. The CDR3, as DNA: TGTGCCAGCAGTCGCCTGGTGGGACAGCCGATTAATGGCTACACCTTC. The chain joins TRBV6-2 or TRBV6-3 to TRBJ1-2, with 7 bases aligning to TRBD1. Trimming removed 5 bases from V and 6 bases from J; junction bases left unmatched: 15. The germline CDR1 and CDR2 sequences are MNHEY and SVGEGT. This CDR3 comprises 16 residues.

This clonotype was detected ten times or more. CDR3 bases: TGCGCCAGCAGCTTGGTTGACAGGGAGAATGGCTACACCTTC. Protein sequence: CASSLVDRENGYTF. V gene TRBV5-1 combines with J gene TRBJ1-2, with 7 bases lining up with TRBD1. Trimming at V came to 0 bases and at J to 6 bases, leaving 5 bases not matched to a gene. The germline V gene encodes CDR1 SGHRS and CDR2 YFSETQ. The CDR3 loop spans 14 amino acids. The full variable domain, completed using reference TRBV5-1 and TRBJ1-2, is KAGVTQTPRYLIKTRGQQVTLSCSPISGHRSVSWYQQTPGQGLQFLFEYFSETQRNKGNFPGRFSGRQFSNSRSEMNVSTLELGDSALYLCASSLVDRENGYTFGSGTRLTVV.

The rearrangement uses TRBV27 and TRBJ2-1; 13 bases align to TRBD2. The CDR3 spans 18 residues. Losses at the gene ends were 5 bases for V and 8 bases for J; bases not matched to a gene: 15. CDR1 and CDR2 (germline): MNHEY, SMNVEV (reference sequence). CDR3: CASSPIRTSGSKYDEQFF. CDR3 coding DNA: TGTGCCAGCAGTCCCATCAGGACTAGCGGGAGTAAATACGATGAGCAGTTCTTC.

This clonotype has ten or more counts. The gene calls are TRBV7-2 and TRBJ2-1; TRBD2 aligns across 9 bases. The CDR3 extends over 15 amino acids. Germline assignment: CDR1 SGHTA and CDR2 FQGNSA. With V trimmed by 3 bases and J by 5 bases, 5 bases remained unmatched. The CDR3 DNA reads as TGTGCCAGCAGCTTTGGGCTAGCGGGAAACAATGAGCAGTTCTTC. Protein: CASSFGLAGNNEQFF.

The rearrangement joins TRBV10-3 to TRBJ2-7; D not certain. V was clipped by 4 bases and J by 6 bases, with 10 bases between them. This CDR3 spans 12 amino acids. Germline CDR1 reads ENHRY; CDR2 reads SYGVKD. The CDR3 loop is CAISVVAGEQYF. CDR3 coding DNA: TGTGCCATCAGTGTAGTAGCAGGCGAGCAGTACTTC.

At least ten counts were recorded for this clonotype. This rearrangement joins TRBV27 to TRBJ1-6, with 10 bases that match TRBD1. Per the germline V gene, CDR1 is MNHEY and CDR2 is SMNVEV (reference sequence). After removal of 2 bases from V and 9 bases from J, the junction contained 4 bases not matched to a gene. The CDR3 has 15 amino acids. CDR3 protein: CASSLSGTGVSPLHF. CDR3 in DNA: TGTGCCAGCAGTTTAAGTGGGACAGGGGTTTCACCCCTCCACTTT.

The sample holds many counts of this clonotype. The rearrangement uses TRBV12-3 or TRBV12-4 and TRBJ2-7; the D gene is possibly TRBD1 (7 bases). V was shortened by 5 bases and J by 5 bases, with 16 bases between the two germline ends. The CDR3 totals 14 residues. CDR3 protein: CASSPSFRGDEQYF. For the CDR3, the DNA is TGTGCCAGCAGTCCATCCTTCAGGGGGGACGAGCAGTACTTC.

This clonotype was recorded many times. This chain joins TRBV6-5 and TRBJ2-5, with D maybe TRBD2 (7 bases). CDR3 length: 17 amino acids. The germline CDR1 and CDR2 sequences are MNHEY and SVGAGI. Between the trimmed V and J ends, which lost 0 bases and 7 bases, there was a span of 21 bases. The CDR3 sequence: CASSYSASGYQGGTQYF. As DNA, the CDR3 is TGTGCCAGCAGTTACTCCGCTAGCGGATACCAAGGGGGGACCCAGTACTTC.